These 27 T cell receptor beta chains were sequenced from one sample in a study of graft-versus-host responses after intestinal transplantation. The assay was immunoSEQ multiplex PCR, and TCRdb's table has in-frame clones only and misses some. Among tens of thousands of clones listed, roughly 94% were seen once. Here the sequenced sample was PBMCs, taken 156 days after intestinal transplant. Every receptor here comes from a human patient who received an intestinal transplant, so some T cells may come from the graft donor.

The chain has TRBV5-5 and TRBJ2-7; 7 positions agree with TRBD2. V lost 4 bases to trimming and J lost 1 base; unmatched junction nucleotides: 11. Germline V lookup: CDR1 SGHKS, CDR2 YYEKEE (reference sequence). The CDR3 runs 16 residues. The CDR3 is CASSPIFAGVSYEQYF. The CDR3, as DNA: TGTGCCAGCAGCCCGATTTTTGCGGGAGTGTCCTACGAGCAGTACTTC.

The chain combines TRBV6-5 with TRBJ2-7, with D tentatively TRBD1 (6 bases). Trimming shortened V by 2 bases and J by 6 bases, and 8 bases separated the two germline ends. The germline gives CDR1 MNHEY, CDR2 SVGAGI. CDR3 length equals 12 residues. CDR3 region: CASSYRGGEQYF. The CDR3 nucleotides are TGTGCCAGCAGTTACCGAGGGGGCGAGCAGTACTTC.

The table lists this clone with a few counts. The chain links TRBV4-3 to TRBJ2-2; 9 bases fit TRBD2. With 0 bases clipped from V and 5 bases from J, the junction kept 7 bases outside the gene matches. Germline CDR1 reads LGHNA; CDR2 reads YSLEER. CDR3 length: 17 amino acids. CDR3 bases: TGCGCCAGCAGCCAAGAGCGCGGGGGGGTCATAACCGGGGAGCTGTTTTTT. Residues: CASSQERGGVITGELFF.

This clone was recorded once. The genes are TRBV4-1 and TRBJ1-1, with a tentative D call TRBD1 (5 bases). V shed 7 bases and J shed 3 bases, with 18 bases lying between them. The CDR3 runs to 15 residues. In germline, CDR1 is MGHRA, CDR2 YSYEKL. The CDR3, as DNA: TGCGCCAGCACCGGGGACGCCAGGTGGGACACTGAAGCTTTCTTT. Translating gives CASTGDARWDTEAFF.

V and J are TRBV4-2 and TRBJ2-7, with D possibly being TRBD2 (6 bases). The CDR3 extends over 18 amino acids. The V gene's germline CDR1 is LGHNA and CDR2 YNFKEQ. V was trimmed by 3 bases and J by 5 bases, leaving 26 bases between them. CDR3 DNA: TGTGCCAGCAGCCATCCCACCCTCGGGACCCCGGGGGTCCACGAGCAGTACTTC. Protein: CASSHPTLGTPGVHEQYF.

The gene calls are TRBV12-5 and TRBJ2-7; a possible D gene is TRBD1 (5 bases). Germline assignment: CDR1 LGHNT and CDR2 FRNRAP. With 2 bases removed from V and 2 bases from J, the gap between germline ends came to 13 bases. The CDR3 totals 15 residues. The CDR3 here is CASGLPRTPTYEQYF. The CDR3 region has the DNA TGTGCTAGTGGTTTGCCTAGGACACCCACCTACGAGCAGTACTTC.

This clone was found once. The chain links TRBV5-1 to TRBJ1-6; 8 nucleotides line up with TRBD1. There are 15 residues in the CDR3. Germline CDR1 reads SGHRS; CDR2 reads YFSETQ. V lost 1 base, J lost 5 bases, and 2 bases stayed unmatched. The CDR3 nucleotides read TGCGCCAGCAGCTTGAGGACAGGGAATAATTCACCCCTCCACTTT. It yields the protein CASSLRTGNNSPLHF. The whole variable domain, remainder taken from reference TRBV5-1 and TRBJ1-6, is KAGVTQTPRYLIKTRGQQVTLSCSPISGHRSVSWYQQTPGQGLQFLFEYFSETQRNKGNFPGRFSGRQFSNSRSEMNVSTLELGDSALYLCASSLRTGNNSPLHFGNGTRLTVT.

This chain connects TRBV5-6 to TRBJ2-7; no firm D call. This CDR3 contains 12 residues. V was cut by 4 bases and J by 3 bases, with 8 bases left in between. Germline V CDR1 and CDR2: SGHDT, YYEEEE. Here the CDR3 DNA reads TGTGCCAGCAGCCGCGACAACTACGAGCAGTACTTC. It is translated as CASSRDNYEQYF.

The chain joins TRBV7-9 to TRBJ2-7, with D hard to call. V was cut by 5 bases and J by 2 bases, with 7 bases left in between. The CDR3 is 12 residues long. Germline V gene sequence: CDR1 SEHNR, CDR2 FQNEAQ (reference sequence). This chain's CDR3 is CASSPEAYEQYF. CDR3 nucleotide sequence: TGTGCCAGCAGCCCCGAGGCCTACGAGCAGTACTTC.

V usage is TRBV14 and J usage is TRBJ1-2; D is perhaps TRBD1 (5 bases). Per germline, CDR1 SGHDN and CDR2 FVKESK. V lost 0 bases and J 6 bases, leaving 17 bases between the germline ends. The CDR3 sequence is 16 residues long. For the CDR3, the DNA is TGTGCCAGCAGCCAAGATTGGGTAGGGGAAGAGGATGGCTACACCTTC. Its translation is CASSQDWVGEEDGYTF.

The chain is built from TRBV4-2 and TRBJ2-7; possible D gene TRBD2, 6 bases. The CDR3 runs 13 residues. Germline V gene data show CDR1 as LGHNA and CDR2 as YNFKEQ. V dropped 1 base and J dropped 6 bases, with 10 bases sitting between them. This CDR3 is CASSQVTSSEQYF. In DNA form, the CDR3 reads TGTGCCAGCAGCCAAGTGACTAGTAGCGAGCAGTACTTC.

The V gene is TRBV6-5, the J gene TRBJ2-2; D unclear. V gave up 5 bases and J gave up 7 bases, with 14 bases separating them. This CDR3 contains 14 residues. The germline CDR1 and CDR2 sequences are MNHEY and SVGAGI. CDR3 in amino acids: CASSTYRTIGELFF. The CDR3 DNA reads TGTGCCAGCAGTACCTATCGAACGATCGGGGAGCTGTTTTTT.

The chain combines TRBV7-3 with TRBJ2-7; 9 bases map to TRBD1. The CDR3 covers 14 residues. From germline, CDR1 is SGHTA and CDR2 FQGTGA. Trimming cost V 5 bases and J 2 bases; bases outside gene matches: 4. In nucleotides, the CDR3 is TGTGCCAGCAGCGTAGGACAGGGGACCTACGAGCAGTACTTC. It specifies CASSVGQGTYEQYF.

The rearrangement joins TRBV13 to TRBJ2-2; TRBD1 matches at 7 bases. Germline V lookup: CDR1 PRHDT, CDR2 FYEKMQ (reference sequence). V gave up 6 bases and J gave up 2 bases; unmatched junction bases: 6. The CDR3 length is 15 residues. The CDR3 coding sequence is TGTGCCAGCAGTCCTGGGACAGCCAACACCGGGGAGCTGTTTTTT. Its translation is CASSPGTANTGELFF.

The chain couples TRBV2 to TRBJ1-5, with a tentative D call TRBD1 (6 bases). The CDR3 sequence is 14 residues long. Germline CDR1 is SNHLY and CDR2 is FYNNEI. Trimming shortened V by 4 bases and J by 7 bases, and 14 bases separated the two germline ends. CDR3 amino acids: CASSGLQGGQPQHF. The CDR3 region has the DNA TGTGCCAGCAGTGGACTACAGGGTGGGCAGCCCCAGCATTTT.

The V call is TRBV7-6, the J call TRBJ1-1; TRBD1 might be the D (6 bases). V lost 4 bases, J lost 4 bases, and 22 bases lay in between. This CDR3 has 17 residues. Germline-derived CDR1 and CDR2 are SGHVS and FNYEAQ. The CDR3 sequence is CASSSRGTRGIGTEAFF. The DNA of the CDR3 is TGTGCCAGCAGCTCCCGTGGGACTAGGGGGATTGGCACTGAAGCTTTCTTT.

This chain connects TRBV6-1 to TRBJ2-7; 11 nucleotides line up with TRBD2. The V and J ends lost 0 bases and 2 bases, in that order; junction bases with no gene match: 0. The CDR3 covers 15 residues. The germline V gene has CDR1 MNHNS and CDR2 SASEGT. The CDR3 protein is CASSEASGRAYEQYF. CDR3 DNA: TGTGCCAGCAGTGAAGCTAGCGGGAGGGCCTACGAGCAGTACTTC.

The J gene is TRBJ2-7, the V gene TRBV5-1; D possibly corresponds to TRBD1 (6 bases). V lost 6 bases to trimming and J lost 1 base, with 17 bases between them. The length of the CDR3 is 15 residues. CDR1 SGHRS and CDR2 YFSETQ come from the germline V gene. CDR3 sequence reads: CASNRDEGQSYEQYF. CDR3 sequence (DNA): TGCGCCAGCAACCGAGACGAAGGACAGTCCTACGAGCAGTACTTC.

This sequence joins TRBV11-2 and TRBJ1-2, with 8 bases lining up with TRBD1. Germline values: CDR1 SGHAT, CDR2 FQNNGV. This CDR3 region has 15 residues. J lost 5 bases, V lost 3 bases, and 8 bases had no gene match. CDR3 in DNA: TGTGCCAGCAGCTTTTATCAGGGACAGGAGTATGGCTACACCTTC. Its protein is CASSFYQGQEYGYTF.

The chain has TRBV7-9 and TRBJ2-3; 7 nucleotides align to TRBD2. The germline V gene has CDR1 SEHNR and CDR2 FQNEAQ (reference sequence). The V and J ends lost 2 bases and 3 bases, in that order; junction bases with no gene match: 8. CDR3 size: 16 residues. CDR3: CASSLPLAGVTDTQYF. The CDR3 DNA follows: TGTGCCAGCAGCTTACCTCTGGCGGGGGTTACAGATACGCAGTATTTT.

The rearrangement links TRBV4-1 to TRBJ2-7; D uncertain. V was pared by 3 bases and J by 3 bases, with 15 bases between. CDR1 and CDR2 (germline): MGHRA, YSYEKL. The CDR3 has 15 residues. CDR3 coding DNA: TGCGCCAGCAGCCATCAAGATTTAGTCGGCTACGAGCAGTACTTC. This translates into CASSHQDLVGYEQYF.

The V and J genes are TRBV13 and TRBJ2-7, with D perhaps TRBD1 (6 bases). The CDR3 extends over 13 amino acids. V was shortened by 4 bases and J by 2 bases, with 9 bases between the two germline ends. Germline loops: CDR1 PRHDT, CDR2 FYEKMQ (reference sequence). For the CDR3, the DNA is TGTGCCAGCAGCTCCCCAGGGGCCTACGAGCAGTACTTC. As protein: CASSSPGAYEQYF.

In DNA, the CDR3 is TGTGCCAGCAGCTCAACTAGCGGGAGGTACTTC. It translates to CASSSTSGRYF. The genes are TRBV11-3 and TRBJ2-7; 11 positions agree with TRBD2. CDR1 is SGHNT and CDR2 is YENEEA in the germline V gene. The CDR3 is 11 amino acids. The V gene end was trimmed by 4 bases and the J gene end by 12 bases; junction bases not matched to a gene: 2.

The gene calls are TRBV6-1 and TRBJ1-5, with unresolved D. V shed 3 bases and J shed 8 bases, with 14 bases lying between them. CDR3 length: 14 amino acids. From germline, CDR1 is MNHNS and CDR2 SASEGT. The CDR3 protein is CASSEWVIWEPQHF. Here the CDR3 DNA reads TGTGCCAGCAGTGAGTGGGTGATATGGGAGCCCCAGCATTTT.

V usage is TRBV5-1 and J usage is TRBJ2-7; weak D call: TRBD1 (5 bases). CDR3 length: 13 amino acids. Between the trimmed V and J ends, which lost 7 bases and 3 bases, there was a span of 14 bases. Germline CDR1 is SGHRS and CDR2 is YFSETQ. In DNA, the CDR3 is TGCGCCAGCCAATTAGGGGTAGGCTACGAGCAGTACTTC. This codes for CASQLGVGYEQYF.

The rearrangement links TRBV6-1 to TRBJ1-6, with unresolved D. The germline V gene encodes CDR1 MNHNS and CDR2 SASEGT. Between the trimmed V and J ends, which lost 2 bases and 7 bases, there was a span of 9 bases. CDR3 size: 14 residues. Here the CDR3 reads CASSELTQNSPLHF. CDR3 nucleotide sequence: TGTGCCAGCAGTGAATTGACGCAGAATTCACCCCTCCACTTT.

This chain links TRBV9 with TRBJ1-4; D gene ambiguous. The CDR3 totals 15 residues. CDR1 and CDR2 from the germline V gene are SGDLS and YYNGEE. The V end was cut by 0 bases, the J end by 2 bases, with 8 bases between. The CDR3 DNA is TGTGCCAGCAGCGTAGCTAGGGAGACTAATGAAAAACTGTTTTTT. It yields the protein CASSVARETNEKLFF.